A selection of T cell receptor beta chains follows, all from one sample in a study of blood T cell repertoires in COVID-19. Generated by immunoSEQ multiplex PCR, the TCRdb table keeps only in-frame clones and is missing some. The sample shows 150,000 to 200,000 clones, over 75% of them seen only once. Source material: peripheral blood. The receptors derive from a man in his sixties or seventies with active or convalescent COVID-19. Each CDR3 is given with its conserved first and last residue. A D gene is named only where the DNA matches it firmly. Expanded clones get a size class; other rows say once, few or many, or leave the size out.

CDR3: CASSNRQELENGYTF
DNA: TGTGCCAGTAGTAACCGACAGGAACTCGAGAATGGCTACACCTTC
length: 15
V: TRBV19
D: .
size: .
J: TRBJ1-2

CDR3: CASYGQGNYGYTF
DNA: TGTGCCAGCTACGGACAGGGAAACTATGGCTACACCTTC
length: 13
V: TRBV27
D: TRBD1
size: .
J: TRBJ1-2

CDR3: CSAWGDYGYTF
DNA: TGCAGTGCCTGGGGGGACTATGGCTACACCTTC
length: 11
V: TRBV20-1
D: .
size: .
J: TRBJ1-2

CDR3: CASSISPSTDTQYF
DNA: TGTGCCAGCAGTATAAGCCCAAGCACAGATACGCAGTATTTT
length: 14
V: TRBV27
D: .
size: .
J: TRBJ2-3

CDR3: CSVDVPGRGGFYEQYF
DNA: TGCAGCGTCGACGTGCCTGGGCGGGGCGGGTTCTACGAGCAGTACTTC
length: 16
V: TRBV29-1
D: .
size: .
J: TRBJ2-7

CDR3: CASSRRGPPPRSTDTQYF
DNA: TGTGCCAGCAGCCGGAGGGGGCCCCCTCCTCGAAGCACAGATACGCAGTATTTT
length: 18
V: TRBV7-9
D: .
size: few
J: TRBJ2-3

CDR3: CASSPDYIGEQYF
DNA: TGTGCCAGCAGCCCTGACTACATCGGGGAGCAGTACTTC
length: 13
V: TRBV3-1/TRBV3-2
D: .
size: few
J: TRBJ2-7

CDR3: CASSAPVTSGRGGTGELFF
DNA: TGTGCCAGCAGTGCCCCTGTGACTAGCGGGAGGGGGGGCACCGGGGAGCTGTTTTTT
length: 19
V: TRBV2
D: TRBD2
size: .
J: TRBJ2-2

CDR3: CASSPNRGYTEAFF
DNA: TGTGCCAGTAGTCCGAACAGGGGTTACACTGAAGCTTTCTTT
length: 14
V: TRBV19
D: TRBD1
size: .
J: TRBJ1-1

CDR3: CASIRETNTEAFF
DNA: TGTGCCTCGATCCGGGAAACAAACACTGAAGCTTTCTTT
length: 13
V: TRBV2
D: .
size: .
J: TRBJ1-1

CDR3: CASSAGTGGDQPQHF
DNA: TGCGCCAGCAGTGCCGGGACAGGGGGCGACCAGCCCCAGCATTTT
length: 15
V: TRBV10-2
D: TRBD1
size: .
J: TRBJ1-5

CDR3: CASTPGTGGGTGQETQYF
DNA: TGTGCCAGCACCCCCGGGACGGGCGGCGGGACAGGGCAAGAGACCCAGTACTTC
length: 18
V: TRBV7-9
D: TRBD1
size: .
J: TRBJ2-5

CDR3: CASSLDFPGNSYEQYF
DNA: TGTGCCAGCAGCTTAGATTTTCCCGGGAACTCCTACGAGCAGTACTTC
length: 16
V: TRBV11-2
D: .
size: few
J: TRBJ2-7

CDR3: CASRVSSGSSPLRQFF
DNA: TGTGCCAGCAGGGTCTCTAGCGGGAGCTCTCCTCTGCGGCAGTTCTTC
length: 16
V: TRBV2
D: TRBD2
size: few
J: TRBJ2-1

CDR3: CASSPGDSPAEQFF
DNA: TGTGCCAGCAGTCCAGGCGACAGCCCCGCTGAGCAGTTCTTC
length: 14
V: TRBV7-2
D: .
size: .
J: TRBJ2-1

CDR3: CASSLGRGQYNEQFF
DNA: TGTGCCAGCAGCTTAGGGCGCGGACAATACAATGAGCAGTTCTTC
length: 15
V: TRBV5-4
D: .
size: .
J: TRBJ2-1

CDR3: CASSSSLAGGNNEQFF
DNA: TGCGCCAGCAGCTCTAGTTTAGCGGGAGGAAACAATGAGCAGTTCTTC
length: 16
V: TRBV5-1
D: TRBD2
size: few
J: TRBJ2-1

CDR3: CASSETVQGGNEKLFF
DNA: TGCGCCAGCAGTGAGACCGTCCAGGGGGGTAATGAAAAACTGTTTTTT
length: 16
V: TRBV10-1
D: TRBD1
size: .
J: TRBJ1-4

CDR3: CASSLGQVYGYTF
DNA: TGTGCCAGCAGTTTAGGACAGGTTTATGGCTACACCTTC
length: 13
V: TRBV12-3/TRBV12-4
D: .
size: .
J: TRBJ1-2

CDR3: CASSPLGTGQETQYF
DNA: TGTGCCAGCTCACCACTCGGGACAGGGCAAGAGACCCAGTACTTC
length: 15
V: TRBV18
D: TRBD1
size: .
J: TRBJ2-5

CDR3: CASSPVGGTAVGGYGYTF
DNA: TGTGCCAGCTCACCAGTTGGGGGGACGGCCGTGGGCGGTTATGGCTACACCTTC
length: 18
V: TRBV18
D: .
size: few
J: TRBJ1-2

CDR3: CASAGLKETQYF
DNA: TGTGCCAGCGCCGGACTCAAAGAGACCCAGTACTTC
length: 12
V: TRBV18
D: .
size: .
J: TRBJ2-5

CDR3: CASSFNTGGYSPLHF
DNA: TGTGCCAGCAGCTTTAACACAGGGGGCTATTCACCCCTCCACTTT
length: 15
V: TRBV5-4
D: TRBD1
size: .
J: TRBJ1-6

CDR3: CATSRDTGQGALEQFF
DNA: TGTGCCACCAGCAGAGATACAGGACAGGGGGCACTTGAGCAGTTCTTC
length: 16
V: TRBV15
D: TRBD1
size: .
J: TRBJ2-1

CDR3: CASSYRGGGEKLFF
DNA: TGTGCCAGCAGCTATCGGGGGGGTGGAGAAAAACTGTTTTTT
length: 14
V: TRBV28
D: .
size: .
J: TRBJ1-4

CDR3: CASSQDRGLLGYTF
DNA: TGTGCCAGCTCCCAGGACAGGGGGCTTTTAGGCTACACCTTC
length: 14
V: TRBV18
D: TRBD1
size: .
J: TRBJ1-2

CDR3: CASSDTGPTDTQYF
DNA: TGTGCCAGCAGTGATACAGGGCCCACAGATACGCAGTATTTT
length: 14
V: TRBV2
D: .
size: .
J: TRBJ2-3

CDR3: CALGSGPGTQYF
DNA: TGTGCCTTGGGAAGCGGGCCGGGGACCCAGTACTTC
length: 12
V: TRBV30
D: .
size: .
J: TRBJ2-5

CDR3: CASSMGDSSYNEQFF
DNA: TGTGCCAGTAGTATGGGGGACAGTTCCTACAATGAGCAGTTCTTC
length: 15
V: TRBV19
D: TRBD1
size: .
J: TRBJ2-1

CDR3: CAWGLAGGGIVEQFF
DNA: TGTGCCTGGGGACTAGCGGGAGGAGGAATTGTTGAGCAGTTCTTC
length: 15
V: TRBV30
D: TRBD2
size: .
J: TRBJ2-1

CDR3: CASSFSRGWGYTF
DNA: TGTGCCAGCAGTTTCAGCCGGGGTTGGGGCTACACCTTC
length: 13
V: TRBV12-3/TRBV12-4
D: .
size: .
J: TRBJ1-2

CDR3: CASSLAGGGITDTQYF
DNA: TGTGCCAGCAGCTTAGCAGGCGGGGGGATCACAGATACGCAGTATTTT
length: 16
V: TRBV7-2
D: TRBD2
size: .
J: TRBJ2-3

CDR3: CASSLGGGQGYTEAFF
DNA: TGTGCCAGCAGCTTAGGAGGGGGACAGGGATACACTGAAGCTTTCTTT
length: 16
V: TRBV7-4
D: TRBD1
size: .
J: TRBJ1-1

CDR3: CASSQTGGRTEAFF
DNA: TGTGCCAGCAGCCAAACAGGGGGCAGAACTGAAGCTTTCTTT
length: 14
V: TRBV7-3
D: TRBD1
size: .
J: TRBJ1-1

CDR3: CASSLLGGTSGANVLTF
DNA: TGTGCCAGCAGCTTATTGGGGGGAACCTCTGGGGCCAACGTCCTGACTTTC
length: 17
V: TRBV11-2
D: .
size: .
J: TRBJ2-6

CDR3: CASSPPGLGSSAQFF
DNA: TGTGCCAGCTCACCACCGGGACTAGGATCTTCGGCGCAGTTCTTC
length: 15
V: TRBV18
D: TRBD2
size: few
J: TRBJ2-1

CDR3: CASRRQGARGYTF
DNA: TGTGCCAGCAGAAGACAGGGGGCGAGGGGCTACACCTTC
length: 13
V: TRBV2
D: TRBD1
size: .
J: TRBJ1-2

CDR3: CASSLVGGGPSYEQYF
DNA: TGCGCCAGCAGCTTGGTTGGCGGGGGGCCCTCCTACGAGCAGTACTTC
length: 16
V: TRBV5-1
D: TRBD2
size: once
J: TRBJ2-7

CDR3: CASSVAPGAYEQYF
DNA: TGTGCCAGCAGCGTAGCTCCGGGAGCCTACGAGCAGTACTTC
length: 14
V: TRBV9
D: .
size: .
J: TRBJ2-7

CDR3: CASSLAGVKPQHF
DNA: TGTGCCAGCAGTTTGGCAGGGGTGAAACCCCAGCATTTT
length: 13
V: TRBV12-3/TRBV12-4
D: .
size: .
J: TRBJ1-5

CDR3: CASSFDRGHEQYF
DNA: TGTGCCAGCAGCTTCGACAGGGGACACGAGCAGTACTTC
length: 13
V: TRBV11-2
D: TRBD1
size: .
J: TRBJ2-7

CDR3: CASSQITRYGYTF
DNA: TGTGCCAGCAGCCAAATTACGCGCTATGGCTACACCTTC
length: 13
V: TRBV14
D: .
size: .
J: TRBJ1-2

CDR3: CASSQDFISPLHF
DNA: TGTGCCAGCAGCCAGGACTTCATCTCACCCCTCCACTTT
length: 13
V: TRBV3-1/TRBV3-2
D: .
size: .
J: TRBJ1-6

CDR3: CANSPNTGMWSREAFF
DNA: TGTGCAAACTCCCCCAATACAGGGATGTGGAGCCGTGAAGCTTTCTTT
length: 16
V: TRBV12-2
D: .
size: .
J: TRBJ1-1

CDR3: CATSGLAGPYNEQFF
DNA: TGTGCCACCTCTGGACTAGCGGGACCCTACAATGAGCAGTTCTTC
length: 15
V: TRBV19
D: TRBD2
size: .
J: TRBJ2-1

CDR3: CASSPRGGFGFGNTIYF
DNA: TGCGCCAGCAGCCCTCGGGGAGGGTTCGGTTTTGGAAACACCATATATTTT
length: 17
V: TRBV4-1
D: .
size: .
J: TRBJ1-3

CDR3: CASSFDRNTEAFF
DNA: TGTGCCAGCAGCTTTGACAGGAACACTGAAGCTTTCTTT
length: 13
V: TRBV5-4
D: .
size: few
J: TRBJ1-1

CDR3: CASSLAGRGKDTQYF
DNA: TGTGCCAGCAGCTTAGCGGGCAGGGGAAAAGATACGCAGTATTTT
length: 15
V: TRBV7-2
D: .
size: .
J: TRBJ2-3